Below, 7 T cell receptor beta chains from the same sample are listed, as sequenced in a study of blood T cell repertoires in COVID-19. TCRdb's table, derived via immunoSEQ multiplex PCR, lists solely in-frame clones and lacks some. There are about 100,000 clones in the sample; about 80% occur only once, and approximately 3.6% lies in the top ten. The sample consisted of peripheral blood. These receptors came from an elderly woman with active or convalescent COVID-19.

In its sample, this clone was seen a few times. The chain combines TRBV5-5 with TRBJ1-1; D might be TRBD1 (5 bases). This CDR3 spans 16 amino acids. Germline values: CDR1 SGHKS, CDR2 YYEKEE (reference sequence). The V and J ends lost 0 bases and 0 bases respectively, with 12 bases between them. This CDR3 is CASSLVAGIMNTEAFF. Written as DNA, the CDR3 is TGTGCCAGCAGCTTGGTGGCAGGGATCATGAACACTGAAGCTTTCTTT.

This rearrangement joins TRBV3-1 (or the pseudogene TRBV3-2) to TRBJ1-3; a possible D gene is TRBD1 (6 bases). Germline assignment: CDR1 LGHDT and CDR2 YNNKEL (reference sequence). The CDR3 has 16 amino acids. V lost 3 bases and J 4 bases, leaving 16 bases between the germline ends. CDR3 region: CASSHLIGGGGNTIYF. The CDR3 DNA is TGTGCCAGCAGCCACCTTATAGGGGGGGGCGGAAACACCATATATTTT.

The chain combines TRBV30 with TRBJ1-1; perhaps TRBD1 as D (6 bases). V was shortened by 0 bases and J by 1 base, with 15 bases between the two germline ends. CDR3 size: 16 residues. CDR1 GTSNPN and CDR2 SVGIG come from the germline V gene (reference sequence). As DNA, the CDR3 is TGTGCCTGGAGTGTCAGGGGAAGACGGGCGAACACTGAAGCTTTCTTT. Protein: CAWSVRGRRANTEAFF.

This chain connects TRBV19 to TRBJ2-6, with unresolved D. The CDR3 contains 16 residues. The germline V and J ends were trimmed by 6 bases and 0 bases, with 12 bases remaining between them. Germline CDR1 is LNHDA and CDR2 is SQIVND (reference sequence). CDR3 nucleotides: TGTGCCAGTAGCCCAGACACCCTCTCTGGGGCCAACGTCCTGACTTTC. The encoded protein is CASSPDTLSGANVLTF. Complete variable domain (other parts from reference TRBV19 and TRBJ2-6): DGGITQSPKYLFRKEGQNVTLSCEQNLNHDAMYWYRQDPGQGLRLIYYSQIVNDFQKGDIAEGYSVSREKKESFPLTVTSAQKNPTAFYLCASSPDTLSGANVLTFGAGSRLTVL.

This clone was recorded once. The V and J genes are TRBV5-1 and TRBJ2-3; TRBD1 aligns across 9 bases. CDR3 size: 14 residues. Germline lookup yields CDR1 SGHRS and CDR2 YFSETQ. J was trimmed by 1 base and V by 4 bases; bases with no gene match: 1. CDR3 in DNA: TGCGCCAGCAGCCGGGACAGGGGCACAGATACGCAGTATTTT. Translation gives CASSRDRGTDTQYF.

The chain joins TRBV3-1 (or the pseudogene TRBV3-2) to TRBJ1-6; D might be TRBD1 (5 bases). CDR3 length: 12 residues. The V end was cut by 1 base, the J end by 15 bases, with 10 bases between. The V gene's germline CDR1 is LGHDT and CDR2 YNNKEL (reference sequence). In DNA form, the CDR3 reads TGTGCCAGCAGCCAAGTCCAGGGTCTCCTCCACTTT. Amino acid sequence: CASSQVQGLLHF.

V is TRBV18 and J is TRBJ2-2; D is perhaps TRBD1 (6 bases). This CDR3 has 13 residues. Germline CDR1 is KGHSH and CDR2 is LQKENI. V was pared by 5 bases and J by 4 bases, with 8 bases between. For the CDR3, the DNA is TGTGCCAGCTCAGGACAGTTCACCGGGGAGCTGTTTTTT. Translation: CASSGQFTGELFF.